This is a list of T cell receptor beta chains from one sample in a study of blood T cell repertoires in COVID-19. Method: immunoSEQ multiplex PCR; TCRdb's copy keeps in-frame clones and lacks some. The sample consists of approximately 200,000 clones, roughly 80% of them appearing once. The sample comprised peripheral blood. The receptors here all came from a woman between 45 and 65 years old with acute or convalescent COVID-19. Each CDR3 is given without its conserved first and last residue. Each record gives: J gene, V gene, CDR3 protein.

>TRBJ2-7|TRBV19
ASSPPYAGAGYEQY
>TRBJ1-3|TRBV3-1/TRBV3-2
ASSQDTRAGNTIY
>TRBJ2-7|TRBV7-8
ASSFLQGRWY
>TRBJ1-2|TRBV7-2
ASSSVAGGLRNYGYT
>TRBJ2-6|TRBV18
ASSPPSGSGGANVLT
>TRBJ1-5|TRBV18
ASSPSRGQPQH
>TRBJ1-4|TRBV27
ASSLSSLSRFDEKLF
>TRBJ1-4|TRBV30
AWSGPWDRVSKLF
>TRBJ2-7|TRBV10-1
ASSDFAGESYEQY
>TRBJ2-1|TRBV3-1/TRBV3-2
ASSQVGRDEQF
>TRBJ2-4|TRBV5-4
ASSRDRDRGRANIQY
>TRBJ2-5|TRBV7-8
ASSLTGGAKTQY
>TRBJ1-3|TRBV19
ASRMRDSGNTIY
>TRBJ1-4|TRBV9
ASSPTRDRVEKLF
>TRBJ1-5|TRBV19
ASSMELQGKAQPQH
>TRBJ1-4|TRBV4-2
ASSQAPRGSPIGNEKLF
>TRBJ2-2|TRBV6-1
ASSVGQGANTGELF
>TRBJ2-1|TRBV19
ASKTSGGPNEQF
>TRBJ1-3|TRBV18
ASSPSTQAGGNTIY
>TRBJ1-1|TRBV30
AWRGTALNTEAF
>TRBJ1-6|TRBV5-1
ASSARTGDGSPLH
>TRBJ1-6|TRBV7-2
ASSLSVRGDVSPLH
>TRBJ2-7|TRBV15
ATSRDIAGTYEQY
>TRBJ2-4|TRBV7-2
ASSGIAGGTDIQY
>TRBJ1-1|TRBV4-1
ASFAEVGNTEAF
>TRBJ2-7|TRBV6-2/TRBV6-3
ASSYWTGFEQY
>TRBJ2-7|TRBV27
ASSPTGTSGTWEQY
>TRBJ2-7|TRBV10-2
ASRRYRGQNEQY
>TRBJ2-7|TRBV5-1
ASSPTRQGVYEQY
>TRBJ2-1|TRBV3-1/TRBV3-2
ASSQDVSGGPYNEQF
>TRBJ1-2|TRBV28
ASSSRGPSGYT
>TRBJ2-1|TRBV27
ASSPHRQEPSYNEQF
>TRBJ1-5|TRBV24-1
ATSDSPQRGRGNQPQH
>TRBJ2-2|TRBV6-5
ASSRGSGELF
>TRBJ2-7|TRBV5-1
ASSLSGQTIYEQY
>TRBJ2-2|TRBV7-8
ASSSGTGVSGELF
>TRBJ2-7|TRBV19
ASSMIYGSYEQY
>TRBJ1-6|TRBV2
ASTWDSNSPLH
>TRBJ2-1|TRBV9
ASSVEPAGGNEQF
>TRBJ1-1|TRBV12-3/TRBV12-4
ASSFPQNTEAF
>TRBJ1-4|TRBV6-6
ASTRGNEKLF
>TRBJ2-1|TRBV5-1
ASSLATGPGYNEQF
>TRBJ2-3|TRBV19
ASSIALLSDTQY
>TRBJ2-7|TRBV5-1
ASSLDTGSYEQY
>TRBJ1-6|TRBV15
ATSRSSYNSPLH
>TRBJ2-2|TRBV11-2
ASSGDGGRLF
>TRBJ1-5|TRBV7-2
ASSSGQGNQPQH
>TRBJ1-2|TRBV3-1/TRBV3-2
ASSPTANYGYT
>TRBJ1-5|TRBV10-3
AISATGDGGNQPQH
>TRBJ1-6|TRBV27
ASSLGQGGPPLH
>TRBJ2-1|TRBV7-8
ASSLATGSSYNEQF
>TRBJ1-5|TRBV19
ASSIPRRVPQH
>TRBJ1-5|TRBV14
ASSRDRESSQPQH
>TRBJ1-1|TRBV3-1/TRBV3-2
ASSQTGGGDEAF
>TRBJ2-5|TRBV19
ASSIVHRGSQETQY
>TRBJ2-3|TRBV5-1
ASSWTSGGSTDTQY
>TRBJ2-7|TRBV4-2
ASRQGHSAGLNEQY
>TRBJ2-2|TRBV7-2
ASIDRVNAGELF
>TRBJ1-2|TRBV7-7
ASSLGGVDRRVGYT